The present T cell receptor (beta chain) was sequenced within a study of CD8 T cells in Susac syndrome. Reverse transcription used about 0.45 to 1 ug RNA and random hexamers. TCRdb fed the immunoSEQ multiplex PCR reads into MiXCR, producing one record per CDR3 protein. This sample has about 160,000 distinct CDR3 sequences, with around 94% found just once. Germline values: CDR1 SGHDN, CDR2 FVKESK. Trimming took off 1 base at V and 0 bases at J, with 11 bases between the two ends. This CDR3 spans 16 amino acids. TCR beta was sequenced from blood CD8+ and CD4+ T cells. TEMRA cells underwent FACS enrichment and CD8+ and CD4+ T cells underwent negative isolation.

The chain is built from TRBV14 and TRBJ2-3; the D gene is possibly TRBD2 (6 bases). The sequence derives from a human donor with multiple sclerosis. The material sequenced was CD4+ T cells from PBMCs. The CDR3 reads CASSQGASVSTDTQYF. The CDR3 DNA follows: TGTGCCAGCAGCCAAGGTGCTAGCGTAAGCACAGATACGCAGTATTTT.